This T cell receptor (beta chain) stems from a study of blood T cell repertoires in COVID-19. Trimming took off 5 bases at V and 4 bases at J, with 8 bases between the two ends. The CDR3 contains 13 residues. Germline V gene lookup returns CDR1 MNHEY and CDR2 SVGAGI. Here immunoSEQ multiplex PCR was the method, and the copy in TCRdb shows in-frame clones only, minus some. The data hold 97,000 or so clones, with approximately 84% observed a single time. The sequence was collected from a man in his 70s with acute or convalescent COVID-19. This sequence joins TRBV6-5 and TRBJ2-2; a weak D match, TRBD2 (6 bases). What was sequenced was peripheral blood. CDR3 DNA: TGTGCCAGCAGTCGGGACTTCACCGGGGAGCTGTTTTTT. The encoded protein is CASSRDFTGELFF.